This T cell receptor (beta chain) stems from a study of CD8 T cells in Susac syndrome. Study-level background: When their blood was taken, the Susac syndrome patients had either not yet had any therapy, were taking corticosteroids, or were taking intravenous immunoglobulin alone.

Study findings and constraints: The total CD8+ repertoires yielded 15 to 20 Susac-specific public clones and the CD8+ TEMRA repertoires yielded about five.

Concerning this clonotype itself: The antigen remains unidentified.

A quantity of about 0.45 to 1 ug RNA underwent reverse transcription using random hexamers. TCRdb re-called the immunoSEQ multiplex PCR reads through MiXCR, storing one row per CDR3 protein. The repertoire holds around 25,000 distinct CDR3 sequences, with just over 90% as singletons. Germline CDR1 SGHDT, CDR2 YYEEEE. The CDR3 is 15 amino acids. Trimming shortened V by 4 bases and J by 0 bases, and 13 bases separated the two germline ends. The V and J genes are TRBV5-6 and TRBJ1-1; D is possibly TRBD1 (6 bases). The clonotype was recovered from a human donor with Susac syndrome. The sample taken for sequencing was CD8+ T cells from PBMCs. CDR3 sequence reads: CASSQEGGMNTEAFF. In DNA, the CDR3 is TGTGCCAGCAGCCAGGAAGGGGGAATGAACACTGAAGCTTTCTTT.